Below, 19 T cell receptor beta chains from the same sample are listed, as sequenced in a study of T cell repertoires in cytomegalovirus infection. Their cognate antigens are unknown. One entry per CDR3 protein, called by TCRdb with MiXCR from the reads. The repertoire holds about a million distinct CDR3 sequences, with roughly 30% as singletons. This specimen was cultured CD8+ T cells from PBMCs, taken from culture after CMV antigen stimulation. The receptors come from a human donor in good health (CMV status not recorded). Some clones in this sample may be carry-over from other donors' samples.

This clonotype was found a few times. The genes are TRBV20-1 and TRBJ1-4; 7 nucleotides align to TRBD1. J was trimmed by 7 bases and V by 1 base; bases with no gene match: 0. Germline CDR1 is DFQATT and CDR2 is SNEGSKA (reference sequence). The CDR3 is 12 amino acids. The CDR3 sequence is CSARAGGEKLFF. The CDR3 DNA is TGCAGTGCTAGAGCAGGGGGTGAAAAACTGTTTTTT.

In this sample, this clonotype turned up many times. V and J are TRBV27 and TRBJ2-5; 9 nucleotides align to TRBD2. The ends lost 2 bases at V and 4 bases at J; junction bases unmatched: 8. The CDR3 length is 16 residues. CDR1 and CDR2 from the germline V gene are MNHEY and SMNVEV (reference sequence). This chain's CDR3 is CASSLDLAGLRETQYF. The CDR3 bases are TGTGCCAGCAGTTTAGACCTAGCGGGACTGAGAGAGACCCAGTACTTC.

A few counts support this clonotype. The chain couples TRBV28 to TRBJ1-1; TRBD1 matches at 8 bases. This CDR3 region has 16 residues. J lost 4 bases, V lost 8 bases, and 15 bases had no gene match. Germline lookup yields CDR1 MDHEN and CDR2 SYDVKM. CDR3 sequence: CASEFQVHRGSTEAFF. The CDR3 coding sequence is TGTGCCAGCGAGTTTCAAGTCCACAGGGGGAGCACTGAAGCTTTCTTT.

The chain employs TRBV20-1 and TRBJ1-1, with D uncertain. The V end was cut by 3 bases, the J end by 10 bases, with 9 bases between. CDR3 length: 10 amino acids. CDR1 DFQATT and CDR2 SNEGSKA come from the germline V gene (reference sequence). The CDR3, as DNA: TGCAGTGCTAGTATGGGATTAGCTTTCTTT. This sequence encodes CSASMGLAFF.

Many counts were recorded for this clonotype. In nucleotides, the CDR3 is TGTGCCAGCAGCCCAGGTGGCGGGAGCACAGATACGCAGTATTTT. Encoded protein: CASSPGGGSTDTQYF. This chain connects TRBV28 to TRBJ2-3, with D maybe TRBD2 (5 bases). The CDR3 runs 15 residues. CDR1 and CDR2 from the germline V gene are MDHEN and SYDVKM. Trimming removed 6 bases from V and 0 bases from J, with 13 bases in between.

The CDR3 loop is CASSASDSGANVLTF. The CDR3 region has the DNA TGTGCCAGCAGTGCCTCAGACTCTGGGGCCAACGTCCTGACTTTC. The V call is TRBV6-5, the J call TRBJ2-6; D call uncertain. The V gene's germline CDR1 is MNHEY and CDR2 SVGAGI. Trimming took off 5 bases at V and 0 bases at J, with 8 bases between the two ends. The CDR3 spans 15 residues.

The CDR3 spells CASGLEDRGLTDTQYF. CDR3 bases: TGTGCTAGTGGTTTAGAGGACAGGGGGCTAACAGATACGCAGTATTTT. The rearrangement joins TRBV12-5 to TRBJ2-3; 11 positions match TRBD1. Losses at the gene ends were 3 bases for V and 3 bases for J; bases not matched to a gene: 5. This CDR3 spans 16 amino acids. Germline V gene data show CDR1 as LGHNT and CDR2 as FRNRAP.

This sequence joins TRBV28 and TRBJ2-5, with 8 bases that match TRBD1. After removal of 6 bases from V and 5 bases from J, the junction contained 11 bases not matched to a gene. Germline-derived CDR1 and CDR2 are MDHEN and SYDVKM. The CDR3 consists of 15 residues. The CDR3 is CASSSPRQGKETQYF. The DNA of the CDR3 is TGTGCCAGCAGCTCACCCAGACAGGGGAAGGAGACCCAGTACTTC.

This clonotype was seen just once. This rearrangement joins TRBV15 to TRBJ2-1; no reliable D call. The CDR3 has 15 residues. Germline CDR1 LNHNV, CDR2 YYDKDF (reference sequence). Trimming shortened V by 3 bases and J by 0 bases, and 9 bases separated the two germline ends. As DNA, the CDR3 is TGTGCCACCAGCAGGGAGACGGGCTCCTACAATGAGCAGTTCTTC. This translates into CATSRETGSYNEQFF.

This clonotype was detected only a few times. V gene TRBV27 combines with J gene TRBJ1-2; 11 positions match TRBD1. The CDR3 runs to 13 residues. J was trimmed by 6 bases and V by 5 bases; bases with no gene match: 2. CDR1 and CDR2 from the germline V gene are MNHEY and SMNVEV (reference sequence). The DNA for the CDR3 is TGTGCCAGCAGTCGGACAGGGGGCAATGGCTACACCTTC. It yields the protein CASSRTGGNGYTF.

This clonotype was seen a few times. The chain uses TRBV7-9 and TRBJ2-7, with 9 bases aligning to TRBD1. With 5 bases clipped from V and 2 bases from J, the junction kept 7 bases outside the gene matches. From germline, CDR1 is SEHNR and CDR2 FQNEAQ (reference sequence). This CDR3 is built from 15 residues. The CDR3, as DNA: TGTGCCAGCAGCCGAGAGGGGACAGGGCCCTACGAGCAGTACGTC. It encodes CASSREGTGPYEQYV.

This clonotype was counted at least ten times. V is TRBV27 and J is TRBJ1-4; 8 bases line up with TRBD1. This CDR3 contains 19 residues. The V segment lost 8 bases and the J segment 0 bases; nucleotides outside the gene matches: 17. The germline V gene encodes CDR1 MNHEY and CDR2 SMNVEV (reference sequence). CDR3 bases: TGTGCCAGCCTCCTAAGTCCCGGACAGGGAAATGCAACTAATGAAAAACTGTTTTTT. Translation gives CASLLSPGQGNATNEKLFF.

In its sample, this clonotype was seen a few times. The chain employs TRBV7-9 and TRBJ2-5, with 10 nucleotides matching TRBD2. Germline assignment: CDR1 SEHNR and CDR2 FQNEAQ (reference sequence). Trimming took 5 bases from V and 0 from J; bases not matched to a gene: 6. This CDR3 is 16 amino acids long. The CDR3 is CASSQSTSGYQETQYF. The CDR3 DNA is TGTGCCAGCAGCCAGTCGACTAGCGGGTACCAAGAGACCCAGTACTTC.

The chain uses TRBV4-3 and TRBJ2-5; D is possibly TRBD2 (5 bases). The CDR3 extends over 18 amino acids. Deletions cut 0 bases from V and 0 bases from J, with 17 bases between. Germline lookup yields CDR1 LGHNA and CDR2 YSLEER. The CDR3, as DNA: TGCGCCAGCAGCCAAGATTTTCTCCAGCGGACGTACCAAGAGACCCAGTACTTC. Protein: CASSQDFLQRTYQETQYF.

The V gene is TRBV27, the J gene TRBJ1-5; D remains ambiguous. This CDR3 spans 14 amino acids. Trimming shortened V by 3 bases and J by 9 bases, and 15 bases separated the two germline ends. CDR1 and CDR2 from the germline V gene are MNHEY and SMNVEV (reference sequence). The CDR3 protein is CASSFGNGRPPQHF. CDR3 in DNA: TGTGCCAGCAGTTTCGGAAACGGACGTCCGCCCCAGCATTTT.

This chain joins TRBV7-2 and TRBJ2-3; 8 bases are shared with TRBD1. V lost 7 bases to trimming and J lost 1 base; unmatched junction nucleotides: 4. CDR1 and CDR2 (germline): SGHTA, FQGNSA. The CDR3 has 14 amino acids. CDR3 in amino acids: CASNQDRGTDTQYF. CDR3 coding DNA: TGTGCCAGCAACCAGGACAGGGGCACAGATACGCAGTATTTT.

This clonotype was seen only a few times. The chain has TRBV2 and TRBJ1-2; 9 positions agree with TRBD1. The CDR3 spans 13 residues. V was pared by 2 bases and J by 8 bases, with 3 bases of the junction left unmatched. From germline, CDR1 is SNHLY and CDR2 FYNNEI. In nucleotides, the CDR3 is TGTGCCAGCAGTGAACGGGACAGGGAAGGCTACACCTTC. This encodes CASSERDREGYTF.

The V call is TRBV27, the J call TRBJ2-7, with a weak D call TRBD1 (6 bases). CDR1 and CDR2 from the germline V gene are MNHEY and SMNVEV (reference sequence). The CDR3 consists of 14 residues. Trimming stripped 5 bases from V and 4 bases from J, with 15 bases between. The CDR3 protein is CASSLTGRWYEQYF. DNA of the CDR3: TGTGCCAGCAGTCTTACAGGGAGATGGTACGAGCAGTACTTC.

V usage is TRBV19 and J usage is TRBJ1-3; D is ambiguous. The CDR3 contains 17 residues. V was shortened by 2 bases and J by 0 bases, with 14 bases between the two germline ends. In germline, CDR1 is LNHDA, CDR2 SQIVND (reference sequence). Here the CDR3 DNA reads TGTGCCAGTAGTATACCCCAGGTCGGCAACTCTGGAAACACCATATATTTT. Protein sequence: CASSIPQVGNSGNTIYF.